These 14 T cell receptor beta chains were all obtained from the same sample, sequenced in a study of cytomegalovirus exposure and HLA in healthy donors. The PCR used 60 Vbeta and 13 Jbeta primers. Generated by immunoSEQ multiplex PCR, the TCRdb table keeps only in-frame clones and is missing some. The data contain under 150,000 clones, about 86% of them singletons. Sequencing used PBMCs. The receptors were gathered from a woman aged 25 to 39 in good health and CMV-seronegative.

This chain joins TRBV19 and TRBJ1-2; perhaps TRBD1 as D (6 bases). The germline gives CDR1 LNHDA, CDR2 SQIVND (reference sequence). Trimming stripped 6 bases from V and 5 bases from J, with 22 bases between. This CDR3 is built from 16 residues. The CDR3 spells CASRTQGTSVSYGYTF. CDR3 DNA sequence: TGTGCCAGTAGAACACAGGGAACCTCCGTATCGTATGGCTACACCTTC.

The gene calls are TRBV6-5 and TRBJ2-4; 7 bases align to TRBD1. Germline assignment: CDR1 MNHEY and CDR2 SVGAGI. J gave up 4 bases and V 5 bases, and 8 bases lay outside the gene matches. CDR3 length equals 15 residues. The CDR3 nucleotides read TGTGCCAGCAGTGCCACGACAGGGTCAAAAAACATTCAGTACTTC. Protein: CASSATTGSKNIQYF.

Only one count was recorded for this clone. This chain links TRBV6-4 with TRBJ1-5; D is unclear. Trimming removed 0 bases from V and 6 bases from J, with 9 bases in between. The CDR3 extends over 14 amino acids. Germline V lookup: CDR1 MRHNA, CDR2 SNTAGT. Written as DNA, the CDR3 is TGTGCCAGCAGTGACTCGGCAGTTGGTCAGCCCCAGCATTTT. This gives the protein CASSDSAVGQPQHF.

The chain links TRBV9 to TRBJ2-7, with D perhaps matching TRBD2 (5 bases). CDR3 length: 15 amino acids. CDR1 is SGDLS, CDR2 YYNGEE, per germline. Trimming stripped 0 bases from V and 2 bases from J, with 12 bases between. CDR3 in amino acids: CASSVDAAATYEQYF. Here the CDR3 DNA reads TGTGCCAGCAGCGTAGACGCAGCGGCAACCTACGAGCAGTACTTC.

The count of this clone is one. The chain combines TRBV10-1 with TRBJ2-3; possible D gene TRBD2, 5 bases. Trimming removed 3 bases at V and 2 bases at J, with 12 bases between. CDR3 length: 15 amino acids. In germline, CDR1 is WNHNN, CDR2 SYGVQD (reference sequence). This chain's CDR3 is CASSDGAVLTDTQYF. The CDR3 coding sequence is TGCGCCAGCAGTGATGGAGCGGTTCTCACAGATACGCAGTATTTT.

The chain links TRBV6-4 to TRBJ2-1; D possibly corresponds to TRBD2 (6 bases). CDR3 length equals 12 residues. Germline CDR1 MRHNA, CDR2 SNTAGT. V lost 6 bases and J 4 bases, leaving 7 bases between the germline ends. The DNA for the CDR3 is TGTGCCAGCAGGAGCGGGTACAATGAGCAGTTCTTC. This sequence encodes CASRSGYNEQFF.

CDR3 DNA sequence: TGTGCCTGGAAAAAATCAGGAAACACCATATATTTT. Translating it yields CAWKKSGNTIYF. The chain combines TRBV30 with TRBJ1-3; D not resolved. Germline-derived CDR1 and CDR2 are GTSNPN and SVGIG (reference sequence). V lost 4 bases to trimming and J lost 4 bases, with 8 bases between them. The CDR3 covers 12 residues.

V and J are TRBV27 and TRBJ1-1, with 9 positions matching TRBD1. The V gene end was trimmed by 7 bases and the J gene end by 5 bases; junction bases not matched to a gene: 11. CDR1 MNHEY and CDR2 SMNVEV come from the germline V gene (reference sequence). This CDR3 has 15 residues. CDR3 in amino acids: CASNPGTGPGTEAFF. In nucleotides, the CDR3 is TGTGCCAGCAATCCTGGGACAGGGCCGGGAACTGAAGCTTTCTTT.

A remark on this clone: At one end, the junction sequence differs from germline, possibly due to a read error. J is TRBJ1-2 and V is TRBV7-9, with no clear D. This CDR3 contains 14 residues. Germline V gene lookup returns CDR1 SEHNR and CDR2 FQNEAQ (reference sequence). The CDR3 here is CSSSLFGEDYGYTF. CDR3 nucleotide sequence: TGTTCCAGCAGCTTATTTGGAGAGGACTATGGCTACACCTTC.

V is TRBV4-1 and J is TRBJ2-7, with D possibly being TRBD1 (5 bases). The V end lost 4 bases, the J end lost 4 bases, and 11 bases lay between the germline ends. Germline CDR1 MGHRA, CDR2 YSYEKL. This CDR3 contains 13 residues. The CDR3 spells CASSRNQGYEQYF. The CDR3 DNA reads as TGCGCCAGCAGCCGGAACCAGGGATACGAGCAGTACTTC.

The chain couples TRBV5-1 to TRBJ1-2; D gene unclear. This CDR3 has 15 amino acids. Germline V gene lookup returns CDR1 SGHRS and CDR2 YFSETQ. Trimming stripped 3 bases from V and 6 bases from J, with 18 bases between. The CDR3 region has the DNA TGCGCCAGCAGCTCTACAGCTGCCGGTTCTGATGGCTACACCTTC. Translating gives CASSSTAAGSDGYTF.

The V call is TRBV28, the J call TRBJ2-7; D possibly corresponds to TRBD2 (6 bases). Trimming shortened V by 6 bases and J by 4 bases, and 16 bases separated the two germline ends. CDR1 is MDHEN, CDR2 SYDVKM, per germline. The CDR3 sequence is 14 residues long. CDR3 protein: CASSTRGIGYEQYF. CDR3 bases: TGTGCCAGCAGCACCCGGGGGATTGGGTACGAGCAGTACTTC.

A single count supports this clone. This chain links TRBV27 with TRBJ2-2; 8 bases line up with TRBD2. Germline-derived CDR1 and CDR2 are MNHEY and SMNVEV (reference sequence). The CDR3 runs to 16 residues. V shed 5 bases, J shed 5 bases, and the junction held 10 bases outside the gene matches. This chain's CDR3 is CASSTWGSGTTGELFF. In DNA form, the CDR3 reads TGTGCCAGCAGTACCTGGGGTAGCGGGACGACCGGGGAGCTGTTTTTT.

The chain carries TRBV11-2 and TRBJ2-1; D is perhaps TRBD2 (5 bases). From germline, CDR1 is SGHAT and CDR2 FQNNGV. This CDR3 has 11 amino acids. V dropped 3 bases and J dropped 9 bases, with 6 bases sitting between them. The CDR3 DNA reads TGTGCCAGCAGCTTTGGAGGTGAGCAGTTCTTC. Translation: CASSFGGEQFF.